The rows below give T cell receptor beta chains drawn from one sample of a study of shared clonotypes between healthy human individuals. Assay: immunoSEQ multiplex PCR; the TCRdb copy retains only in-frame clones and omits some. The sample records under 300,000 clones, 65% being singletons. The sample comprised memory CD4+ T cells sorted from blood. The receptors here all came from a man aged 25 to 40 in good health. The CDR3 runs from the conserved cysteine through the conserved F or W. The D gene is left open where the match is weak. A clone size is listed for some rows: how often the clone was seen (once, few, many), or a class if it is expanded.

TRBV16	.	.	TRBJ1-5	TGTGCCAGCAGCCAATTTGTCAGGACCAGCAATCAGCCCCAGCATTTT	CASSQFVRTSNQPQHF
TRBV11-2	once	TRBD2	TRBJ2-2	TGTGCCAGCAGCTTAGCCAGGACTAGCGGGAGGGCAGGGGAGCTGTTTTTT	CASSLARTSGRAGELFF
TRBV2	.	TRBD2	TRBJ2-1	TGTGCCAGCAGTATCAGACTAGCGGGGGCTAACGAGCAGTTCTTC	CASSIRLAGANEQFF
TRBV5-6	few	.	TRBJ1-5	TGTGCCAGCAGCTTAGGACCGTCCCCCAATCAGCCCCAGCATTTT	CASSLGPSPNQPQHF
TRBV30	.	TRBD2	TRBJ2-1	TGTGCCTGGAGGACCGGACTAGCGGGCAATGAGCAGTTCTTC	CAWRTGLAGNEQFF
TRBV2	few	.	TRBJ2-3	TGTGCCAGCAGTGGCGGCAGGATCGCGCCCGGAGCGCAGTATTTT	CASSGGRIAPGAQYF
TRBV5-1	.	TRBD1	TRBJ2-5	TGCGCCAGCAGCCGGGACAGTCAAGAGACCCAGTACTTC	CASSRDSQETQYF
TRBV19	.	.	TRBJ2-1	TGTGCCAGTAAGGAGGGCGGGGTGGGGGATGAGCAGTTCTTC	CASKEGGVGDEQFF
TRBV7-3	.	.	TRBJ2-1	TGTGCCAGCAACTCTTCGTCCCTAGACGATGAGCAGTTCTTC	CASNSSSLDDEQFF
TRBV5-4	.	.	TRBJ2-7	TGTGCCAGCAGCTTGGGATCTCGTTATAGGGGCTCCTACGAGCAGTACTTC	CASSLGSRYRGSYEQYF
TRBV28	.	.	TRBJ1-4	TGTGCCAGCAGTTCCCTTGGGCGGGTCGGAGCGACAACTAATGAAAAACTGTTTTTT	CASSSLGRVGATTNEKLFF
TRBV10-3	.	.	TRBJ2-3	TGTGCCATCAGTCGGCTACCGGACTCCCAAAGCACAGATACGCAGTATTTT	CAISRLPDSQSTDTQYF
TRBV18	.	.	TRBJ2-1	TGTGCCAGCTCACCCTTCGCACGCAATGAGCAGTTCTTC	CASSPFARNEQFF
TRBV7-6	.	TRBD1	TRBJ1-4	TGTGCCAGCAGCTTAGAGGGCGGGGTCAGGGACAGGGGCATGGGGGAAAAACTGTTTTTT	CASSLEGGVRDRGMGEKLFF
TRBV27	.	.	TRBJ2-7	TGTGCCAGCAGTCGGACAGCAGGCTACTACGAGCAGTACTTC	CASSRTAGYYEQYF
TRBV11-3	once	TRBD2	TRBJ2-3	TGTGCCAGCAGCCCAAATAGCGGGCGCACAGATACGCAGTATTTT	CASSPNSGRTDTQYF